This T cell receptor (beta chain) appears in the sequencing data of a study of blood T cell repertoires in COVID-19. Study at large: Whether acute or convalescent, the COVID-19 samples came from the United States, Italy and Spain. T cells, B-cell-depleted T cells, or PBMCs supplied cDNA or gDNA.

The germline gives CDR1 SEHNR, CDR2 FQNEAQ (reference sequence). V lost 5 bases to trimming and J lost 0 bases; unmatched junction nucleotides: 15. The CDR3 is made up of 19 amino acids. The authors' processing: Amplification with reference gene primers provided the estimates of nucleated cell counts. Libraries were prepared by immunoSEQ multiplex PCR; TCRdb keeps only in-frame clonotypes and omits some of them. V, J and clone size are those of that table, while D and trimming were read from the DNA. The table has about 160,000 clones, about four fifths seen once. This rearrangement joins TRBV7-9 to TRBJ1-1; 10 bases are a match to TRBD1. The TCR sequence derives from a man between 65 and 85 years old who had recovered from COVID-19. Sequencing used peripheral blood. The CDR3 sequence: CASSPNLGTGEWMNTEAFF. As DNA, the CDR3 is TGTGCCAGCAGCCCTAACCTAGGGACAGGGGAATGGATGAACACTGAAGCTTTCTTT.